These 12 T cell receptor beta chains share one sample of origin, sequenced in a study of T cell repertoires in cytomegalovirus infection. TCRdb re-analysed the reads in MiXCR, keeping a single row per CDR3 protein. The sample yields a few hundred thousand distinct CDR3 sequences, 15% to 20% seen once. Material: PBMCs. These receptors all stem from a human donor in good health (CMV status not recorded). Some clones in this sample may be carry-over from other donors' samples.

This clonotype showed up just a few times. This sequence joins TRBV5-5 and TRBJ1-1; D is possibly TRBD1 (5 bases). The CDR3 has 14 amino acids. Trimming took off 6 bases at V and 0 bases at J, with 12 bases between the two ends. From germline, CDR1 is SGHKS and CDR2 YYEKEE (reference sequence). Written as DNA, the CDR3 is TGTGCCAGCATCACTGGGGGTTTGAACACTGAAGCTTTCTTT. Its translation is CASITGGLNTEAFF.

This clonotype has a count of ten or more. V usage is TRBV7-2 and J usage is TRBJ2-7; TRBD2 might be the D (6 bases). Germline V lookup: CDR1 SGHTA, CDR2 FQGNSA. The CDR3 length is 16 residues. The V gene lost 3 bases and the J gene lost 3 bases, with 18 bases spanning the gap. The CDR3 DNA follows: TGTGCCAGCAGCTTTGAACCAACCGGACTATACTACGAGCAGTACTTC. It encodes CASSFEPTGLYYEQYF.

This chain uses TRBV3-1 with TRBJ1-1; no definite D call. There are 13 residues in the CDR3. Germline CDR1 reads LGHDT; CDR2 reads YNNKEL (reference sequence). Trimming removed 0 bases from V and 6 bases from J, with 8 bases in between. The CDR3 protein is CASSQDSLSEAFF. In DNA, the CDR3 is TGTGCCAGCAGCCAAGATAGTCTGTCTGAAGCTTTCTTT.

The chain combines TRBV20-1 with TRBJ2-5; D is possibly TRBD2 (6 bases). The CDR3 is 15 amino acids. Germline values: CDR1 DFQATT, CDR2 SNEGSKA (reference sequence). Deletions cut 5 bases from V and 5 bases from J, with 21 bases between. CDR3 sequence: CSAGDSRAVGETQYF. The CDR3 coding sequence is TGCAGTGCTGGGGACTCTAGGGCCGTGGGGGAGACCCAGTACTTC.

This clonotype was seen many times. The gene calls are TRBV7-2 and TRBJ2-7, with TRBD2 matching over 7 bases. Germline-derived CDR1 and CDR2 are SGHTA and FQGNSA. V dropped 1 base and J dropped 5; count of bases not matched to a gene: 11. The CDR3 extends over 16 amino acids. CDR3 region: CASSLDLWGGRDEQYF. For the CDR3, the DNA is TGTGCCAGCAGCTTAGACCTGTGGGGGGGTCGGGACGAGCAGTACTTC.

The genes are TRBV4-3 and TRBJ2-7, with D unresolved. The CDR3 spans 16 residues. Germline values: CDR1 LGHNA, CDR2 YSLEER. V lost 2 bases to trimming and J lost 0 bases, with 14 bases between them. CDR3 residues: CASSQNSPGPSYEQYF. The DNA for the CDR3 is TGCGCCAGCAGCCAAAATTCCCCAGGTCCCTCCTACGAGCAGTACTTC.

The rearrangement joins TRBV6-1 to TRBJ1-6; D is undetermined. This CDR3 spans 17 amino acids. With 8 bases removed from V and 0 bases from J, the gap between germline ends came to 17 bases. CDR1 MNHNS and CDR2 SASEGT come from the germline V gene. The CDR3 spells CASGLEEGRSYNSPLHF. The CDR3 DNA is TGTGCCAGCGGTCTAGAGGAAGGGCGCTCCTATAATTCACCCCTCCACTTT.

This clonotype was observed at least ten times. This chain connects TRBV7-2 to TRBJ2-1; D is uncertain. Trimming stripped 1 base from V and 2 bases from J, with 12 bases between. The CDR3 loop spans 16 amino acids. CDR1 is SGHTA and CDR2 is FQGNSA in the germline V gene. CDR3 protein: CASSLDFLRPYNEQFF. The CDR3 DNA is TGTGCCAGCAGCTTAGACTTCTTGAGGCCCTACAATGAGCAGTTCTTC.

This clonotype was observed at least ten times. V usage is TRBV28 and J usage is TRBJ2-1; 8 bases agree with TRBD1. Germline V gene lookup returns CDR1 MDHEN and CDR2 SYDVKM. V gave up 8 bases and J gave up 3 bases; unmatched junction bases: 12. The CDR3 extends over 16 amino acids. CDR3 DNA sequence: TGTGCCAGCCGTGGGGTGGGCGACAGGGGCTACAATGAGCAGTTCTTC. Protein product: CASRGVGDRGYNEQFF.

Many counts were recorded for this clonotype. The chain couples TRBV10-3 to TRBJ2-5; D is undetermined. The CDR3 is 16 residues long. Germline CDR1 reads ENHRY; CDR2 reads SYGVKD. With 0 bases removed from V and 4 bases from J, the gap between germline ends came to 15 bases. The CDR3 bases are TGTGCCATCAGTGAGTCTACAGAAGTAGTAGGAGAGACCCAGTACTTC. Its translation: CAISESTEVVGETQYF.

This clonotype occurred a few times. This rearrangement joins TRBV6-1 to TRBJ1-5, with D perhaps TRBD1 (6 bases). This CDR3 is built from 14 residues. Trimming removed 5 bases from V and 5 bases from J, with 13 bases in between. Germline V gene sequence: CDR1 MNHNS, CDR2 SASEGT. The CDR3 nucleotides are TGTGCCAGCAGTTACGCGTACAGGGATCAGCCCCAGCATTTT. This codes for CASSYAYRDQPQHF.

Ten or more counts support this clonotype. J is TRBJ2-3 and V is TRBV12-3 or TRBV12-4, with D perhaps matching TRBD1 (6 bases). There are 16 residues in the CDR3. The V gene lost 5 bases and the J gene lost 4 bases, with 19 bases spanning the gap. The CDR3 coding sequence is TGTGCCAGCAGTCAGGGGCAGGGTTCGAACGCAGATACGCAGTATTTT. This encodes CASSQGQGSNADTQYF.